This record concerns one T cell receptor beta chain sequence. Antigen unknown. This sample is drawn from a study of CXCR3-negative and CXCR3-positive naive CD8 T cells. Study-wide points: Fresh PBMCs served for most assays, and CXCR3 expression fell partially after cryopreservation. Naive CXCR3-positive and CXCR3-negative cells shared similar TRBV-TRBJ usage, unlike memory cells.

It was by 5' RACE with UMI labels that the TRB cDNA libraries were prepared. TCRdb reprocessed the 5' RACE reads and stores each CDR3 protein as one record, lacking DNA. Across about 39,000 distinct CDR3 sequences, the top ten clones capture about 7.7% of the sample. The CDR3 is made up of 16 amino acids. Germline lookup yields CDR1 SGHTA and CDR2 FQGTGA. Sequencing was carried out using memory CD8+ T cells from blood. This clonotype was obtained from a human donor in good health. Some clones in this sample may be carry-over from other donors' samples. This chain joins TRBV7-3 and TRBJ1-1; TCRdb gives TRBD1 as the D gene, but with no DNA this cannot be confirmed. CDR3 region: CASSLRPTGMGTEAFF.